The 25 T cell receptor beta chains given below trace back to one sample, sequenced in a study of spatial heterogeneity in lung cancer. TCRdb re-called the 5' RACE reads with MiXCR, one entry per CDR3 protein. The sample has roughly 79,000 distinct CDR3 sequences, over 10% seen once. The sample's time point: sample taken at primary tumor resection. The input material, whole RNA from tumor, nontumor lung or frozen PBMC, was sequenced unsorted. The sequencing here drew on PBMCs, taken at surgery. Receptors were obtained from a male donor with early-stage non-small cell lung cancer.

This rearrangement joins TRBV5-6 to TRBJ2-7, with 7 bases that match TRBD2. This CDR3 region has 17 residues. V lost 0 bases to trimming and J lost 0 bases; unmatched junction nucleotides: 9. Germline CDR1 reads SGHDT; CDR2 reads YYEEEE. The CDR3 loop reads CASSLASGEPPSYEQYF. CDR3 DNA: TGTGCCAGCAGCTTGGCCAGCGGGGAGCCCCCCTCCTACGAGCAGTACTTC.

This chain connects TRBV20-1 to TRBJ2-7; 10 nucleotides line up with TRBD2. The CDR3 consists of 14 residues. Germline V gene lookup returns CDR1 DFQATT and CDR2 SNEGSKA (reference sequence). Trimming at V came to 0 bases and at J to 3 bases, leaving 2 bases not matched to a gene. The DNA for the CDR3 is TGCAGTGCTAGAGATTCTAGCGGGAGCTACGAGCAGTACTTC. This translates into CSARDSSGSYEQYF.

This clonotype showed up just a few times. The chain employs TRBV5-4 and TRBJ2-2, with 9 bases fitting TRBD1. Germline lookup yields CDR1 SGHNT and CDR2 YYREEE (reference sequence). V shed 2 bases and J 8 bases; nucleotides not matched to a gene: 7. This CDR3 region has 15 residues. CDR3 nucleotide sequence: TGTGCCAGCAGCTTCGCGGACAGGGGCGCGGGGGAGCTGTTTTTT. Translated, it gives CASSFADRGAGELFF. The full variable domain, rest sourced from reference TRBV5-4 and TRBJ2-2, is ETGVTQSPTHLIKTRGQQVTLRCSSQSGHNTVSWYQQALGQGPQFIFQYYREEENGRGNFPPRFSGLQFPNYSSELNVNALELDDSALYLCASSFADRGAGELFFGEGSRLTVL.

V usage is TRBV7-2 and J usage is TRBJ2-3, with D possibly matching TRBD2 (6 bases). Trimming pared 5 bases from V and 10 bases from J, leaving 19 bases between. Germline V gene sequence: CDR1 SGHTA, CDR2 FQGNSA. This CDR3 is built from 14 residues. The CDR3: CASSRDSLRAAQYF. CDR3 nucleotide sequence: TGTGCCAGCAGCAGGGACTCCCTAAGGGCAGCGCAGTATTTT.

There are many counts of this clonotype. The chain has TRBV12-3 or TRBV12-4 and TRBJ1-4; D remains ambiguous. The CDR3 totals 12 residues. Trimming took off 6 bases at V and 8 bases at J, with 10 bases between the two ends. In DNA, the CDR3 is TGTGCCAGCAGCCGAGAGCGGGAAAAACTGTTTTTT. Its translation: CASSREREKLFF.

The chain employs TRBV7-9 and TRBJ2-1; 9 nucleotides agree with TRBD2. Germline CDR1 reads SEHNR; CDR2 reads FQNEAQ (reference sequence). V lost 3 bases and J lost 4; bases outside the gene matches: 7. CDR3 length: 16 amino acids. CDR3 amino acids: CASSFPPLAGYNEQFF. The CDR3 DNA follows: TGTGCCAGCAGCTTCCCCCCCCTAGCGGGGTACAATGAGCAGTTCTTC.

This clonotype was counted only a few times. The CDR3 nucleotides read TGTGCCAGCAGTTTACTAGGGGGTGACGGGGAGCTGTTTTTT. Its translation: CASSLLGGDGELFF. This chain links TRBV27 with TRBJ2-2, with D tentatively TRBD1 (6 bases). Germline lookup yields CDR1 MNHEY and CDR2 SMNVEV (reference sequence). The V end lost 2 bases, the J end lost 7 bases, and 11 bases lay between the germline ends. The CDR3 runs to 14 residues.

Of note for this clonotype: Sequence at one end of the junction differs from germline and may be a read error. This sequence joins TRBV20-1 and TRBJ2-2; TRBD2 might be the D (5 bases). CDR3 length equals 16 residues. Germline lookup yields CDR1 DFQATT and CDR2 SNEGSKA (reference sequence). The CDR3 spells CSAESSEPADTGELLF. DNA of the CDR3: TGCAGTGCTGAGTCATCCGAGCCTGCCGACACCGGGGAGCTGCTTTTT.

In this sample, this clonotype turned up many times. J is TRBJ2-5 and V is TRBV7-9, with a weak D call TRBD2 (6 bases). Germline V lookup: CDR1 SEHNR, CDR2 FQNEAQ (reference sequence). V lost 1 base to trimming and J lost 5 bases, with 8 bases between them. The length of the CDR3 is 13 residues. The CDR3 coding sequence is TGTGCCAGCAGCTTAGGAGGAGGGGAGACCCAGTACTTC. Protein sequence: CASSLGGGETQYF.

Only a few counts were recorded for this clonotype. The chain carries TRBV7-2 and TRBJ2-2; 8 nucleotides match TRBD2. The CDR3 consists of 18 residues. Germline assignment: CDR1 SGHTA and CDR2 FQGNSA. V lost 3 bases, J lost 2 bases, and 11 bases stayed unmatched. CDR3 DNA: TGTGCCAGCAGCTTCAGCACCGGGACTAGAAAAAACACCGGGGAGCTGTTTTTT. It codes for CASSFSTGTRKNTGELFF.

The chain recombines TRBV15 with TRBJ2-2; TRBD2 might be the D (5 bases). The CDR3 totals 18 residues. The germline V gene encodes CDR1 LNHNV and CDR2 YYDKDF (reference sequence). The V and J ends lost 0 bases and 3 bases respectively, with 17 bases between them. The CDR3 sequence is CATSRDRRRLEDTGELFF. The CDR3 DNA reads as TGTGCCACCAGCAGAGATCGGAGGCGGCTAGAAGACACCGGGGAGCTGTTTTTT. The full variable domain, in which reference TRBV15 and TRBJ2-2 provide the parts outside the CDR3, is DAMVIQNPRYQVTQFGKPVTLSCSQTLNHNVMYWYQQKSSQAPKLLFHYYDKDFNNEADTPDNFQSRRPNTSFCFLDIRSPGLGDTAMYLCATSRDRRRLEDTGELFFGEGSRLTVL.

This clonotype has only a few counts. The chain combines TRBV19 with TRBJ2-7; possibly TRBD2 for D (7 bases). The CDR3 spans 12 residues. CDR1 and CDR2 (germline): LNHDA, SQIVND (reference sequence). With 8 bases removed from V and 1 base from J, the gap between germline ends came to 9 bases. This CDR3 reads CASAGASYEQYF. CDR3 nucleotide sequence: TGTGCCAGTGCGGGGGCATCCTACGAGCAGTACTTC.

The chain is built from TRBV5-1 and TRBJ2-5; 7 positions match TRBD1. The CDR3 spans 15 residues. Germline-derived CDR1 and CDR2 are SGHRS and YFSETQ. V gave up 0 bases and J gave up 1 base; unmatched junction bases: 3. The CDR3 region has the DNA TGCGCCAGCAGCTTGGGACAGGGCCTCCAAGAGACCCAGTACTTC. As protein: CASSLGQGLQETQYF. Full variable domain (missing parts from reference TRBV5-1 and TRBJ2-5): KAGVTQTPRYLIKTRGQQVTLSCSPISGHRSVSWYQQTPGQGLQFLFEYFSETQRNKGNFPGRFSGRQFSNSRSEMNVSTLELGDSALYLCASSLGQGLQETQYFGPGTRLLVL.

Only a few counts were recorded for this clonotype. This chain connects TRBV10-3 to TRBJ1-1, with TRBD1 matching 9 bases. The germline V gene has CDR1 ENHRY and CDR2 SYGVKD. V lost 4 bases, J lost 5 bases, and 2 bases stayed unmatched. The CDR3 sequence is 13 residues long. This CDR3 is CAISVGQGTEAFF. As DNA, the CDR3 is TGTGCCATCAGTGTGGGACAGGGAACTGAAGCTTTCTTT.

This rearrangement joins TRBV5-8 to TRBJ2-5; 13 bases agree with TRBD2. The length of the CDR3 is 15 residues. From germline, CDR1 is SGHTS and CDR2 YDEGEE. The V gene end was trimmed by 5 bases and the J gene end by 4 bases; junction bases not matched to a gene: 5. CDR3 sequence reads: CASSRTSGSVETQYF. CDR3 DNA: TGTGCCAGCAGTCGGACTAGCGGGAGTGTAGAGACCCAGTACTTC. Full variable domain (rest looked up from reference TRBV5-8 and TRBJ2-5): EAGVTQSPTHLIKTRGQQATLRCSPISGHTSVYWYQQALGLGLQFLLWYDEGEERNRGNFPPRFSGRQFPNYSSELNVNALELEDSALYLCASSRTSGSVETQYFGPGTRLLVL.

DNA of the CDR3: TGTGCCAGCAGTGACAGTCCAAATGAAAAACTGTTTTTT. Translating gives CASSDSPNEKLFF. The chain employs TRBV2 and TRBJ1-4, with unresolved D. The CDR3 runs 13 residues. V was trimmed by 3 bases and J by 5 bases, leaving 7 bases between them. The germline gives CDR1 SNHLY, CDR2 FYNNEI.

This chain links TRBV30 with TRBJ2-1; the D is unclear. The CDR3 has 13 residues. Germline values: CDR1 GTSNPN, CDR2 SVGIG (reference sequence). The ends were cut back, 5 bases at V and 9 bases at J, with 17 bases in the middle. DNA of the CDR3: TGTGCCTGGTCCTACCCCCCTGTGGTTGAGCAGTTCTTC. Residues: CAWSYPPVVEQFF.

The sample holds many counts of this clonotype. The V call is TRBV5-8, the J call TRBJ2-1; 13 bases map to TRBD2. In germline, CDR1 is SGHTS, CDR2 YDEGEE. The junction had 3 bases not matched to a gene; V was cut back by 4 bases and J by 5 bases. The CDR3 loop spans 15 amino acids. The CDR3 DNA is TGTGCCAGCAGCCCCGGGACTAGCGGGGACAATGAGCAGTTCTTC. This gives the protein CASSPGTSGDNEQFF.

In its sample, this clonotype was seen a few times. The chain recombines TRBV12-3 or TRBV12-4 with TRBJ1-2; the D gene is possibly TRBD1 (6 bases). V was pared by 6 bases and J by 6 bases, with 17 bases between. The CDR3 has 14 residues. The CDR3 coding sequence is TGTGCCAGCAGCAGGGACACCCTAGTGCATGGCTACACCTTC. Encoded protein: CASSRDTLVHGYTF.

This clonotype was detected only a few times. The J gene is TRBJ2-3, the V gene TRBV7-9; perhaps TRBD2 as D (6 bases). Trimming pared 6 bases from V and 3 bases from J, leaving 19 bases between. Per germline, CDR1 SEHNR and CDR2 FQNEAQ (reference sequence). The CDR3 runs to 16 residues. For the CDR3, the DNA is TGTGCCAGCAGTTCTCGACTAGACCCCTCGACAGATACGCAGTATTTT. Protein product: CASSSRLDPSTDTQYF. Variable domain in full (rest from reference TRBV7-9 and TRBJ2-3): DTGVSQNPRHKITKRGQNVTFRCDPISEHNRLYWYRQTLGQGPEFLTYFQNEAQLEKSRLLSDRFSAERPKGSFSTLEIQRTEQGDSAMYLCASSSRLDPSTDTQYFGPGTRLTVL.

At least ten counts were recorded for this clonotype. J is TRBJ1-5 and V is TRBV10-3; D is unclear. Germline V gives CDR1 ENHRY, CDR2 SYGVKD. There are 13 residues in the CDR3. Trimming removed 4 bases at V and 3 bases at J, with 7 bases between. The CDR3 sequence: CAISVGNNQPQHF. In nucleotides, the CDR3 is TGTGCCATCAGTGTAGGGAACAATCAGCCCCAGCATTTT.

This clonotype occurred a few times. The chain carries TRBV11-3 and TRBJ2-5; D is possibly TRBD2 (6 bases). From germline, CDR1 is SGHNT and CDR2 YENEEA. V lost 1 base to trimming and J lost 3 bases, with 12 bases between them. The CDR3 runs 15 residues. The CDR3 region is CASSLGFGGEETQYF. DNA of the CDR3: TGTGCCAGCAGCTTAGGATTTGGCGGGGAAGAGACCCAGTACTTC.

The chain uses TRBV28 and TRBJ1-2; D gene unclear. Trimming shortened V by 2 bases and J by 4 bases, and 14 bases separated the two germline ends. CDR1 MDHEN and CDR2 SYDVKM come from the germline V gene. CDR3 length: 15 residues. CDR3 coding DNA: TGTGCCAGCAGTTTACGATATCCTCGAGGCTATGGCTACACCTTC. As protein: CASSLRYPRGYGYTF.

This clonotype was seen many times. The chain couples TRBV18 to TRBJ1-2, with 7 bases aligning to TRBD1. V lost 3 bases, J lost 4 bases, and 11 bases stayed unmatched. From germline, CDR1 is KGHSH and CDR2 LQKENI. The CDR3 runs to 16 residues. CDR3 in amino acids: CASSPPNRGAGYGYTF. The CDR3 coding sequence is TGTGCCAGCTCACCTCCAAACAGGGGCGCTGGCTATGGCTACACCTTC.

This clonotype was recorded a few times. The chain has TRBV29-1 and TRBJ2-2; 7 positions match TRBD1. Per germline, CDR1 SQVTM and CDR2 ANQGSEA. The trim removed 7 bases at V and 7 bases at J, leaving 9 bases unmatched. This CDR3 comprises 13 residues. CDR3 loop: CSAATTGIGELFF. The CDR3 nucleotides are TGCAGCGCGGCGACGACAGGGATCGGGGAGCTGTTTTTT.